Listed below are T cell receptor beta chains from one sample, sequenced in a study of T cell responses to AZD1222 COVID-19 vaccine. Using immunoSEQ multiplex PCR, the repertoire was profiled, and TCRdb retains in-frame clones only, with some absent. The sample records tens of thousands of clones, approximately 86% being singletons. This specimen was peripheral blood, taken on day 0 of AZD1222 vaccination. Every receptor here comes from an adult in good health. Both conserved end residues are part of each CDR3. Fields, in order: clone size, J gene, D gene, V gene, CDR3 DNA, CDR3 protein. The D gene is left open where the match is weak. Clone sizes are given selectively: once, few, many, or a class where the clone is expanded.

>NA|TRBJ2-3|NA|TRBV19
TGTGCCAGCGACTCGCCTGTCACAGATACGCAGTATTTT
CASDSPVTDTQYF
>NA|TRBJ2-1|TRBD2|TRBV5-1
TGCGCCAGCAGCTTTACGAGGCTAGCGGGAGGGTTGGATGAGCAGTTCTTC
CASSFTRLAGGLDEQFF
>NA|TRBJ2-1|NA|TRBV27
TGTGCCAGCAGTTTAAGGTCTCCGGGACAAATAGTTTTGGATGAGCAGTTCTTC
CASSLRSPGQIVLDEQFF
>NA|TRBJ1-5|TRBD1|TRBV18
TGTGCCAGCTCACCTCTACAGGGGGCGGATCAGCCCCAGCATTTT
CASSPLQGADQPQHF
>NA|TRBJ2-4|NA|TRBV28
TGTGCCAGCAGTTCCCTCGGCACGAGGGACATTCAGTACTTC
CASSSLGTRDIQYF
>NA|TRBJ2-7|NA|TRBV11-2
TGTGCCAGCAGCCCCACAGTTTCCTACGAGCAGTACTTC
CASSPTVSYEQYF
>NA|TRBJ1-4|NA|TRBV4-2
TGTGCCAGCAGCCAAGATTCGGGGCCACGTGAAAAACTGTTTTTT
CASSQDSGPREKLFF
>NA|TRBJ2-3|TRBD2|TRBV29-1
TGCAGCGCCTGGACTAGCGGGAGCGCAGATACGCAGTATTTT
CSAWTSGSADTQYF
>NA|TRBJ2-2|TRBD2|TRBV5-6
TGTGCCAGCAGCCCGAAGAGCGGGAGGGCCTTCGACGGGGAGCTGTTTTTT
CASSPKSGRAFDGELFF
>NA|TRBJ1-1|NA|TRBV28
TGTGCCAGCAGTGTCGACAGGCCCAACACTGAAGCTTTCTTT
CASSVDRPNTEAFF
>NA|TRBJ1-1|NA|TRBV18
TGTGCCAGCTCACCACCGGGCCAGAACACTGAAGCTTTCTTT
CASSPPGQNTEAFF
>NA|TRBJ1-1|TRBD1|TRBV7-2
TGTGCCAGCAGCCCGGACAGGGGGCTTGCGGCTTTCTTT
CASSPDRGLAAFF
>NA|TRBJ2-7|NA|TRBV6-5
TGTGCCAGCATAGGTGGGTACGAGCAGTACTTC
CASIGGYEQYF
>NA|TRBJ1-2|NA|TRBV28
TGTGCCAGCAGCCCCCCGGGGGCGGGGTATGGCTACACCTTC
CASSPPGAGYGYTF
>NA|TRBJ2-3|TRBD2|TRBV19
TGTGCCAGTTCCGGTGGGACTAGCGGAGGGGGAGATACGCAGTATTTT
CASSGGTSGGGDTQYF
>NA|TRBJ1-2|NA|TRBV6-1
TGTGCCAGCAGTGAAGGTCCGCAGGGAACTTACTATGGCTACACCTTC
CASSEGPQGTYYGYTF
>NA|TRBJ2-7|NA|TRBV5-1
TGCGCCAGCAGCTTTTTAGCGGACAGAGACTACGAGCAGTACTTC
CASSFLADRDYEQYF
>few|TRBJ2-1|NA|TRBV6-4
TGTGCCAGCAGTGTAAGCGGAGGAGGGGGCAATGAGCAGTTCTTC
CASSVSGGGGNEQFF
>NA|TRBJ2-3|TRBD1|TRBV7-2
TGTGCCAGCAGCCCACGTCCCGGGACAGGGGAGGGAGCACCAGATACGCAGTATTTT
CASSPRPGTGEGAPDTQYF
>once|TRBJ1-2|NA|TRBV19
TGTGCCAGTAGTGCCGCCGCGACAGCCTATGGCTACACCTTC
CASSAAATAYGYTF
>NA|TRBJ2-2|TRBD2|TRBV7-2
TGTGCCAGCAGCCGGGAGGCGGGTCGGACGGGCGGGGAGCTGTTTTTT
CASSREAGRTGGELFF
>NA|TRBJ2-7|NA|TRBV30
TGTGCCTGGAGTGTAGGGGACAACGAGCAGTACTTC
CAWSVGDNEQYF
>NA|TRBJ1-4|TRBD1|TRBV9
TGTGCCAGCAGCGTAGGAGACAGGGTGAGAGAAAAACTGTTTTTT
CASSVGDRVREKLFF
>NA|TRBJ1-4|NA|TRBV7-9
TGTGCCAGCAGCTTAGCTGCCGAATGGAATGAAAAACTGTTTTTT
CASSLAAEWNEKLFF
>NA|TRBJ1-2|TRBD1|TRBV30
TGTGCCTGGAGTCCGGACAGGGAGTACGGCTACACCTTC
CAWSPDREYGYTF
>NA|TRBJ1-4|NA|TRBV9
TGTGCCAGCAGCGCACGAGGGGATACGGATGAAAAACTGTTTTTT
CASSARGDTDEKLFF
>NA|TRBJ2-1|NA|TRBV28
TGTGCCAGCAATTCCCCCCTCCTCCCGAGTGAGCAGTTCTTC
CASNSPLLPSEQFF
>medium-sized|TRBJ1-5|TRBD1|TRBV6-4
TGTGCCAGCAGTGCCGGGACAGGGGGCAATCAGCCCCAGCATTTT
CASSAGTGGNQPQHF
>NA|TRBJ2-3|NA|TRBV27
TGTGCCAGCAGTTTTAGGGTTGCGGGCACAGATACGCAGTATTTT
CASSFRVAGTDTQYF
>NA|TRBJ1-1|NA|TRBV7-9
TGTGCCAGCAGCTCGGACACCTTGGAAGCTTTCTTT
CASSSDTLEAFF
>NA|TRBJ2-3|NA|TRBV18
TGTGCCAGCTCACCCCCGAGCACAGATACGCAGTATTTT
CASSPPSTDTQYF
>once|TRBJ2-1|TRBD1|TRBV4-3
TGCGCCAGCAGCCAAGATTTCTTAGGGGGCAGTGAGCAGTTCTTC
CASSQDFLGGSEQFF
>NA|TRBJ2-3|TRBD2|TRBV6-4
TGTGCCAGCAGCGTGACTAGCGGGGGCACAGATACGCAGTATTTT
CASSVTSGGTDTQYF
>NA|TRBJ2-7|TRBD1|TRBV30
TGTGCCTGGGGTTTCAAACCCGGGACAGGGCTGTATGAGCAGTACTTC
CAWGFKPGTGLYEQYF
>NA|TRBJ1-4|NA|TRBV3-1/TRBV3-2
TGTGCCAGCAGCAAAAGGACAGCTAATGAAAAACTGTTTTTT
CASSKRTANEKLFF
>NA|TRBJ1-2|NA|TRBV4-1
TGCGCCAGCAGCCCACAGGGAAAGGACTATGGCTACACCTTC
CASSPQGKDYGYTF
>NA|TRBJ1-4|TRBD1|TRBV4-2
TGTGCCAGCAGCCGAGCCCCGGGACAGGAAAGCGAAAAACTGTTTTTT
CASSRAPGQESEKLFF
>once|TRBJ2-7|NA|TRBV5-1
TGCGCCAGCAGCTTGGAACGGGGGCAACTCTACGAGCAGTACTTC
CASSLERGQLYEQYF
>NA|TRBJ2-7|TRBD2|TRBV13
TGTGCCAGCGCGGGGACTAGCGGGGGCTACGAGCAGTACTTC
CASAGTSGGYEQYF
>NA|TRBJ2-1|NA|TRBV12-3/TRBV12-4
TGTGCCAGCAGTTTCTCCGGGTACAATGAGCAGTTCTTC
CASSFSGYNEQFF
>NA|TRBJ2-3|TRBD2|TRBV10-3
TGTGCCATCAGTGAGTCCCTAGCGGGACCGAGCACAGATACGCAGTATTTT
CAISESLAGPSTDTQYF
>NA|TRBJ1-2|NA|TRBV9
TGTGCCAGCAGCGTCGACAGTAACTATGGCTACACCTTC
CASSVDSNYGYTF
>NA|TRBJ2-5|NA|TRBV2
TGTGCCAGCGGTTATACTAGACAAGAGACCCAGTACTTC
CASGYTRQETQYF
>NA|TRBJ1-3|NA|TRBV4-3
TGCGCCAGCAGCCAAGGTCGGTTGGGGGCCTATGGAAACACCATATATTTT
CASSQGRLGAYGNTIYF
>NA|TRBJ2-5|TRBD2|TRBV7-6
TGTGCCAGCAGCTTTGGGACTAGCGGGAGAAAAGAGACCCAGTACTTC
CASSFGTSGRKETQYF
>once|TRBJ2-4|TRBD2|TRBV20-1
TGCAGTGCTAGTACCCCACTAGCGGGAGAATTCGGCAAAAACATTCAGTACTTC
CSASTPLAGEFGKNIQYF
>NA|TRBJ2-7|NA|TRBV7-9
TGTGCCAGCAGCCCCCCCACGGACGGCTTTTCCTACGAGCAGTACTTC
CASSPPTDGFSYEQYF
>NA|TRBJ2-3|NA|TRBV4-1
TGCGCCAGCAGCCAAGGAGAGTCCCCCGCAGATACGCAGTATTTT
CASSQGESPADTQYF
>NA|TRBJ2-3|TRBD2|TRBV4-3
TGCGCCAGCAGCAGAAGGGAGCGGGATCGCACAGATACGCAGTATTTT
CASSRRERDRTDTQYF
>NA|TRBJ2-1|TRBD2|TRBV3-1/TRBV3-2
TGTGCCAGCAGCCCTTGGACTAGCGGGAGGGCCAAGTCGCGCGACTACAATGAGCAGTTCTTC
CASSPWTSGRAKSRDYNEQFF
>NA|TRBJ2-1|TRBD2|TRBV4-1
TGCGCCAGCAGCCAAGATAGCGGGAGGGCCAGTGAGCAGTTCTTC
CASSQDSGRASEQFF
>NA|TRBJ2-2|NA|TRBV7-2
TGTGCCAGCAGACCCAATCTCTCCGGGGAGCTGTTTTTT
CASRPNLSGELFF
>NA|TRBJ1-1|NA|TRBV7-3
TGTGCCAGCAGCTTATCGGGGGAGAACACTGAAGCTTTCTTT
CASSLSGENTEAFF
>medium-sized|TRBJ2-2|NA|TRBV6-5
TGTGCCAGCCAGGGCTTTTCCACCGGGGAGCTGTTTTTT
CASQGFSTGELFF